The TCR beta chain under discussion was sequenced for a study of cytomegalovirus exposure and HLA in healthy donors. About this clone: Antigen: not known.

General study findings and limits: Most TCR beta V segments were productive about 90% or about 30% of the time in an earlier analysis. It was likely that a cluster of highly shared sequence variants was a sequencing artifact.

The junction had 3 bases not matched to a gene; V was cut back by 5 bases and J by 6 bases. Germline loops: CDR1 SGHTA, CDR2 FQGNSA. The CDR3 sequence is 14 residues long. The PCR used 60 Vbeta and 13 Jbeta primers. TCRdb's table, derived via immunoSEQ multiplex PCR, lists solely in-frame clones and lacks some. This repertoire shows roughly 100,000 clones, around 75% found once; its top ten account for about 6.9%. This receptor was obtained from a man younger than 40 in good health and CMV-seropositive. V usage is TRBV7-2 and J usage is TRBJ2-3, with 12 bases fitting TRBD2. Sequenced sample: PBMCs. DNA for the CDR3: TGTGCCAGCAGCCCCGGACTAGCGGGGGATACGCAGTATTTT. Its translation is CASSPGLAGDTQYF.